This T cell receptor (beta chain) was identified during a study of cytomegalovirus exposure and HLA in healthy donors. Study findings and constraints: Rarity characterized most TCR sequences, yet some public TCRs appeared in many donors. Published work reported that the classifier diagnosed cytomegalovirus status with high specificity and sensitivity.

Comments on this clone: Its antigen is currently unknown.

CDR1 is MDHEN and CDR2 is SYDVKM in the germline V gene. This CDR3 comprises 15 residues. After removal of 11 bases from V and 5 bases from J, the junction contained 16 bases not matched to a gene. PCR used 60 Vbeta primers and 13 Jbeta primers. Measured with immunoSEQ multiplex PCR; TCRdb has only the in-frame clones, and not every one. Counted here are about 140,000 clones, roughly 80% occurring once; the ten biggest clones make up just over 8.5%. The clonotype was recovered from a woman aged 50 to 60 in good health and CMV-seropositive. The chain uses TRBV28 and TRBJ2-7; 9 nucleotides line up with TRBD1. Input material: PBMCs. CDR3 sequence (DNA): TGTGCCGGCGGAACGACAGGGGGAGGAAGGCACGAGCAGTACTTC. This gives the protein CAGGTTGGGRHEQYF.